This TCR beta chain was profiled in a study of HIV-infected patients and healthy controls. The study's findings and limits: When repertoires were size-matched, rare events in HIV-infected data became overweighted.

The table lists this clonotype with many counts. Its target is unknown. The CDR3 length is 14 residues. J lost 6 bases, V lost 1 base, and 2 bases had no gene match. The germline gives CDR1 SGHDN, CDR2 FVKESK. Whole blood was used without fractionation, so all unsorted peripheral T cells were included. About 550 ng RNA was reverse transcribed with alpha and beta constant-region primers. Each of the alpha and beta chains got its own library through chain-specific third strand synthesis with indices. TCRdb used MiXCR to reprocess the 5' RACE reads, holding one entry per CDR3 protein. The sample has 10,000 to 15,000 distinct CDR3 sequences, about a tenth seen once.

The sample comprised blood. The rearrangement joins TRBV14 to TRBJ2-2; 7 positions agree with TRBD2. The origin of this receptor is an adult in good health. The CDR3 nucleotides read TGTGCCAGCAGCCAAGGTCGGGGGGCCGGGGAGCTGTTTTTT. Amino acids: CASSQGRGAGELFF. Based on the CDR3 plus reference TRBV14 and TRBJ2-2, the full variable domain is EAGVTQFPSHSVIEKGQTVTLRCDPISGHDNLYWYRRVMGKEIKFLLHFVKESKQDESGMPNNRFLAERTGGTYSTLKVQPAELEDSGVYFCASSQGRGAGELFFGEGSRLTVL.